The 22 T cell receptor beta chains listed next were all sequenced from one sample in a study of blood T cell repertoires in COVID-19. Assay: immunoSEQ multiplex PCR; the TCRdb copy retains only in-frame clones and omits some. The sample consists of about 82,000 clones, 80% of them appearing once. Input material: peripheral blood. These receptors were taken from a woman aged 40 to 55 with active or convalescent COVID-19.

V is TRBV28 and J is TRBJ1-5; no firm D call. CDR3 length: 13 residues. Germline assignment: CDR1 MDHEN and CDR2 SYDVKM. V gave up 8 bases and J gave up 0 bases, with 8 bases separating them. CDR3 in DNA: TGTGCCAGCCTCAGGTATAGCAATCAGCCCCAGCATTTT. Translation gives CASLRYSNQPQHF.

The rearrangement joins TRBV6-1 to TRBJ1-1; D gene ambiguous. The V end lost 3 bases, the J end lost 2 bases, and 7 bases lay between the germline ends. The germline CDR1 and CDR2 sequences are MNHNS and SASEGT. This CDR3 comprises 13 residues. Here the CDR3 DNA reads TGTGCCAGCAGTGACCTACTTAACACTGAAGCTTTCTTT. Encoded protein: CASSDLLNTEAFF.

CDR3 nucleotide sequence: TGTGCCAGCAGCCCGAGGGGGGGGCTCAATGAGCAGTTCTTC. As protein: CASSPRGGLNEQFF. This sequence joins TRBV3-1 (or the pseudogene TRBV3-2) and TRBJ2-1, with D tentatively TRBD2 (7 bases). The length of the CDR3 is 14 residues. The germline CDR1 and CDR2 sequences are LGHDT and YNNKEL (reference sequence). Trimming cost V 4 bases and J 6 bases, with 13 bases left between them.

The chain is built from TRBV28 and TRBJ1-2; D not resolved. Germline V gives CDR1 MDHEN, CDR2 SYDVKM. The CDR3 runs 11 residues. Trimming shortened V by 5 bases and J by 5 bases, and 6 bases separated the two germline ends. The CDR3 here is CASSTEYGYTF. The CDR3, as DNA: TGTGCCAGCAGTACAGAGTATGGCTACACCTTC.

The V and J genes are TRBV3-1 (or the pseudogene TRBV3-2) and TRBJ2-7; 14 nucleotides match TRBD2. Per germline, CDR1 LGHDT and CDR2 YNNKEL (reference sequence). The CDR3 runs to 16 residues. The V segment lost 4 bases and the J segment 7 bases; nucleotides outside the gene matches: 9. DNA for the CDR3: TGTGCCAGCAGCCGGGGACTAGCGGGAGCCATATGGGAGCAGTACTTC. Protein: CASSRGLAGAIWEQYF.

V gene TRBV6-1 combines with J gene TRBJ1-1; no firm D call. The germline gives CDR1 MNHNS, CDR2 SASEGT. Deletions cut 2 bases from V and 1 base from J, with 11 bases between. The CDR3 contains 15 residues. Written as DNA, the CDR3 is TGTGCCAGCAGTGAAATTCCAACTTCGAACACTGAAGCTTTCTTT. Translated, it gives CASSEIPTSNTEAFF.

This clone has only one observation. The rearrangement links TRBV7-8 to TRBJ2-1; 8 bases are a match to TRBD2. CDR3 length equals 18 residues. Germline values: CDR1 SGHVS, CDR2 FQNEAQ. V gave up 1 base and J gave up 8 bases; unmatched junction bases: 16. The chain's CDR3 is CASSLEPPGSGAGHEQFF. The DNA of the CDR3 is TGTGCCAGCAGCTTAGAACCCCCTGGTAGCGGGGCGGGCCATGAGCAGTTCTTC.

This chain links TRBV5-1 with TRBJ2-2, with TRBD2 as a possible D gene (6 bases). Germline V gives CDR1 SGHRS, CDR2 YFSETQ. CDR3 length equals 17 residues. With 4 bases removed from V and 6 bases from J, the gap between germline ends came to 22 bases. Here the CDR3 reads CASSPRLGGGSAGELFF. CDR3 nucleotide sequence: TGCGCCAGCAGCCCTCGACTCGGTGGGGGGTCCGCCGGGGAGCTGTTTTTT.

The chain has TRBV6-5 and TRBJ1-2, with 9 bases fitting TRBD1. Germline CDR1 MNHEY, CDR2 SVGAGI. The CDR3 loop spans 15 amino acids. V was clipped by 6 bases and J by 1 base; unmatched bases: 6. CDR3 nucleotide sequence: TGTGCCAGCAGCCCGGACAGGGGAAATAACTATGGCTACACCTTC. As protein: CASSPDRGNNYGYTF.

The chain has TRBV11-3 and TRBJ2-1; possible D gene TRBD1, 5 bases. Trimming left V 4 bases short and J 7 bases short, with 17 bases between. Germline assignment: CDR1 SGHNT and CDR2 YENEEA. This CDR3 is 15 amino acids long. This chain's CDR3 is CASSSQETLGNEQFF. CDR3 DNA: TGTGCCAGCAGCTCACAGGAGACGCTAGGAAATGAGCAGTTCTTC. The full variable domain, in which reference TRBV11-3 and TRBJ2-1 provide the parts outside the CDR3, is EAGVVQSPRYKIIEKKQPVAFWCNPISGHNTLYWYLQNLGQGPELLIRYENEEAVDDSQLPKDRFSAERLKGVDSTLKIQPAELGDSAVYLCASSSQETLGNEQFFGPGTRLTVL.

This chain links TRBV10-3 with TRBJ2-1; D possibly corresponds to TRBD2 (6 bases). This CDR3 contains 15 residues. Trimming took 0 bases from V and 9 from J, leaving 15 bases between them. Looked up from germline, CDR1 is ENHRY and CDR2 is SYGVKD. The CDR3 coding sequence is TGTGCCATCAGTGAGTCTGTGACTAGGGTGAGTGAGCAGTTCTTC. Its translation is CAISESVTRVSEQFF.

Of note for this clone: This specimen includes other DNA sequences encoding the same CDR3. The chain links TRBV28 to TRBJ2-5; 9 bases fit TRBD1. CDR1 and CDR2 (germline): MDHEN, SYDVKM. The trim removed 4 bases at V and 3 bases at J, leaving 6 bases unmatched. This CDR3 spans 15 amino acids. For the CDR3, the DNA is TGTGCCAGCAGTTCCTCCGGGACAGGGAAAGAGACCCAGTACTTC. Protein product: CASSSSGTGKETQYF.

This clone was found once. The chain is built from TRBV10-3 and TRBJ2-2; 11 nucleotides align to TRBD1. This CDR3 spans 17 amino acids. The V gene's germline CDR1 is ENHRY and CDR2 SYGVKD. The V segment lost 2 bases and the J segment 5 bases; nucleotides outside the gene matches: 7. As DNA, the CDR3 is TGTGCCATCAGTGAGACCCCAGGGACAGGGGGAACCGGGGAGCTGTTTTTT. The encoded protein is CAISETPGTGGTGELFF.

The CDR3 region is CASSRRDSHRTDTQYF. CDR3 nucleotides: TGTGCCAGCAGCCGCCGGGACTCACACCGCACAGATACGCAGTATTTT. This chain joins TRBV11-3 and TRBJ2-3, with TRBD2 as a possible D gene (6 bases). V was pared by 5 bases and J by 1 base, with 16 bases between. The CDR3 runs to 16 residues. Germline lookup yields CDR1 SGHNT and CDR2 YENEEA. Variable domain in full (rest from reference TRBV11-3 and TRBJ2-3): EAGVVQSPRYKIIEKKQPVAFWCNPISGHNTLYWYLQNLGQGPELLIRYENEEAVDDSQLPKDRFSAERLKGVDSTLKIQPAELGDSAVYLCASSRRDSHRTDTQYFGPGTRLTVL.

The chain carries TRBV21-1 and TRBJ2-3; the D call TRBD2 from the table was never checked on the DNA. TRBV21-1 is classified as a pseudogene. The CDR3 consists of 13 residues. The CDR3 spells CASSTKVTDTQYF. The CDR3 DNA reads as TGTGCCAGCTCCACTAAAGTCACAGATACGCAGTATTTT.

V usage is TRBV7-8 and J usage is TRBJ1-3; D gene ambiguous. The V end lost 5 bases, the J end lost 0 bases, and 5 bases lay between the germline ends. The CDR3 length is 13 residues. Germline CDR1 is SGHVS and CDR2 is FQNEAQ. The CDR3 loop reads CASSSVSGNTIYF. CDR3 DNA sequence: TGTGCCAGCAGCAGCGTCTCTGGAAACACCATATATTTT. Complete variable domain (other parts from reference TRBV7-8 and TRBJ1-3): GAGVSQSPRYKVAKRGQDVALRCDPISGHVSLFWYQQALGQGPEFLTYFQNEAQLDKSGLPSDRFFAERPEGSVSTLKIQRTQQEDSAVYLCASSSVSGNTIYFGEGSWLTVV.

This clone was detected only a few times. This rearrangement joins TRBV6-6 to TRBJ2-7, with TRBD2 matching 8 bases. Germline V gene lookup returns CDR1 MNHNY and CDR2 SVGAGI (reference sequence). The trim removed 6 bases at V and 7 bases at J, leaving 14 bases unmatched. The length of the CDR3 is 15 residues. CDR3 coding DNA: TGTGCCAGCAGCCTCCTGGGAGCGGGAGTTAGAGAGCAGTACTTC. This sequence encodes CASSLLGAGVREQYF.

The V call is TRBV10-3, the J call TRBJ2-3; TRBD2 matches at 14 bases. The germline gives CDR1 ENHRY, CDR2 SYGVKD. The CDR3 is 16 amino acids. The junction had 2 bases not matched to a gene; V was cut back by 3 bases and J by 3 bases. The CDR3 nucleotides are TGTGCCATCAGTGATGGGACTAGCGGGAGAACAGATACGCAGTATTTT. Translated: CAISDGTSGRTDTQYF.

This clone was observed a handful of times. The chain uses TRBV7-2 and TRBJ2-1; 7 nucleotides match TRBD2. After removal of 8 bases from V and 5 bases from J, the junction contained 6 bases not matched to a gene. Germline assignment: CDR1 SGHTA and CDR2 FQGNSA. The CDR3 has 13 residues. CDR3 nucleotides: TGTGCCAGCGGGAGGGAAACCAACAATGAGCAGTTCTTC. This sequence encodes CASGRETNNEQFF.

This clone was seen a handful of times. The rearrangement links TRBV4-3 to TRBJ1-6; D is unclear. V dropped 0 bases and J dropped 10 bases, with 19 bases sitting between them. The CDR3 runs to 17 residues. Germline CDR1 LGHNA, CDR2 YSLEER. The CDR3 nucleotides are TGCGCCAGCAGCCAAGACGCGGGGTTAGTTTTTGTGTCACCCCTCCACTTT. It translates to CASSQDAGLVFVSPLHF.

In its sample, this clone was seen once. This sequence joins TRBV5-1 and TRBJ2-2; D is ambiguous. V lost 5 bases to trimming and J lost 0 bases, with 11 bases between them. This CDR3 spans 15 amino acids. CDR1 and CDR2 from the germline V gene are SGHRS and YFSETQ. Written as DNA, the CDR3 is TGCGCCAGCAGGGTGCAGATTGCGAACACCGGGGAGCTGTTTTTT. It codes for CASRVQIANTGELFF.

In its sample, this clone was seen a few times. Given a much more abundant clone one base away, this may be a read error. The rearrangement links TRBV6-2 or TRBV6-3 to TRBJ1-1; possible D gene TRBD1, 6 bases. The CDR3 is 12 residues long. Trimming removed 6 bases at V and 5 bases at J, with 10 bases between. Germline-derived CDR1 and CDR2 are MNHEY and SVGEGT. The CDR3 DNA follows: TGTGCCAGCAGCCTCAGGGGAACTGAAGCTTTCTTT. This codes for CASSLRGTEAFF.